The 10 T cell receptor beta chains listed next were all sequenced from one sample in a study of cytomegalovirus exposure and HLA in healthy donors. A multiplex PCR was run with 60 Vbeta primers and 13 Jbeta primers. The table came from immunoSEQ multiplex PCR; TCRdb's copy has only in-frame clones and leaves some out. The data contain around 240,000 clones, 82% of them seen just once; the ten biggest clones take up 5% to 6%. Sequencing was performed on PBMCs. These receptors were taken from a woman in her forties in good health and CMV-seropositive.

The chain has TRBV4-3 and TRBJ1-4, with TRBD1 matching 8 bases. The germline CDR1 and CDR2 sequences are LGHNA and YSLEER. V lost 0 bases, J lost 8 bases, and 5 bases stayed unmatched. The CDR3 runs to 15 residues. The CDR3 loop reads CASSQDTGGGEKLFF. CDR3 coding DNA: TGCGCCAGCAGCCAAGATACAGGGGGAGGCGAAAAACTGTTTTTT.

V gene TRBV5-1 combines with J gene TRBJ1-1, with D perhaps matching TRBD1 (6 bases). The V and J ends lost 2 bases and 7 bases respectively, with 12 bases between them. The CDR3 is made up of 13 amino acids. Germline CDR1 is SGHRS and CDR2 is YFSETQ. The CDR3: CASSLGGAVEAFF. CDR3 nucleotide sequence: TGCGCCAGCAGCTTAGGGGGGGCGGTTGAAGCTTTCTTT. The full variable domain, in which reference TRBV5-1 and TRBJ1-1 provide the parts outside the CDR3, is KAGVTQTPRYLIKTRGQQVTLSCSPISGHRSVSWYQQTPGQGLQFLFEYFSETQRNKGNFPGRFSGRQFSNSRSEMNVSTLELGDSALYLCASSLGGAVEAFFGQGTRLTVV.

The rearrangement links TRBV5-1 to TRBJ2-5; tentative D call: TRBD1 (5 bases). The end of the DNA is better explained by TRBJ2-7, so the J call may be wrong. The germline V gene has CDR1 SGHRS and CDR2 YFSETQ. The CDR3 consists of 17 residues. CDR3: CASSLAGWGSGSYEQYF. The CDR3 DNA follows: TGCGCCAGCAGCTTGGCTGGTTGGGGCTCGGGTTCCTACGAGCAGTACTTC.

Concerning this clone itself: At one end the junction does not follow the germline gene, possibly because of a read error. The V gene is TRBV7-9, the J gene TRBJ1-2; D is possibly TRBD1 (5 bases). This CDR3 is built from 17 residues. Germline CDR1 SEHNR, CDR2 FQNEAQ (reference sequence). CDR3 residues: CSSSPSAGGPNFYGYTF. CDR3 DNA: TGTTCCAGCAGCCCTTCCGCGGGGGGTCCCAATTTCTATGGCTACACCTTC.

V and J are TRBV5-1 and TRBJ2-7, with 13 bases aligning to TRBD2. J was trimmed by 3 bases and V by 1 base; bases with no gene match: 7. Germline assignment: CDR1 SGHRS and CDR2 YFSETQ. The CDR3 is 17 residues long. CDR3 residues: CASSLWTSGSTGYEQYF. In DNA, the CDR3 is TGCGCCAGCAGCTTGTGGACTAGCGGGAGTACGGGCTACGAGCAGTACTTC.

The chain couples TRBV19 to TRBJ1-1, with D possibly being TRBD1 (6 bases). V lost 5 bases and J lost 0, with 13 bases in between. CDR3 size: 15 residues. CDR1 LNHDA and CDR2 SQIVND come from the germline V gene (reference sequence). The CDR3 DNA reads as TGTGCCAGTAGTCCCTGGGACACCTTGAACACTGAAGCTTTCTTT. This sequence encodes CASSPWDTLNTEAFF.

This rearrangement joins TRBV5-1 to TRBJ2-2; 8 bases align to TRBD2. J was trimmed by 1 base and V by 4 bases; bases with no gene match: 6. The germline gives CDR1 SGHRS, CDR2 YFSETQ. The CDR3 is made up of 16 amino acids. CDR3: CASSPRTSRNTGELFF. For the CDR3, the DNA is TGCGCCAGCAGCCCCAGGACTAGCAGGAACACCGGGGAGCTGTTTTTT. The whole variable domain, filled in from reference TRBV5-1 and TRBJ2-2, reads KAGVTQTPRYLIKTRGQQVTLSCSPISGHRSVSWYQQTPGQGLQFLFEYFSETQRNKGNFPGRFSGRQFSNSRSEMNVSTLELGDSALYLCASSPRTSRNTGELFFGEGSRLTVL.

The chain couples TRBV28 to TRBJ1-2; the match to TRBD1 covers 9 bases. CDR1 is MDHEN, CDR2 SYDVKM, per germline. J lost 8 bases, V lost 6 bases, and 7 bases had no gene match. The CDR3 covers 13 residues. This chain's CDR3 is CASRITGGRGYTF. The CDR3 DNA reads TGTGCCAGCAGAATTACAGGGGGCAGGGGCTACACCTTC.

As regards this clone: Different DNA sequences within this sample yield the same CDR3. V is TRBV4-1 and J is TRBJ1-6; D is uncertain. V dropped 1 base and J dropped 3 bases, with 7 bases sitting between them. Germline V gene data show CDR1 as MGHRA and CDR2 as YSYEKL. The CDR3 is 15 amino acids. Written as DNA, the CDR3 is TGCGCCAGCAGCCAAGTGGGCCTCTATAATTCACCCCTCCACTTT. Protein: CASSQVGLYNSPLHF.

This chain links TRBV30 with TRBJ1-6; TRBD1 agrees at 10 bases. The trim removed 5 bases at V and 7 bases at J, leaving 2 bases unmatched. CDR1 and CDR2 from the germline V gene are GTSNPN and SVGIG (reference sequence). This CDR3 is 13 amino acids long. For the CDR3, the DNA is TGTGCCTGGGGGGACAGGGGCAATTCACCCCTCCACTTT. Its protein product is CAWGDRGNSPLHF.